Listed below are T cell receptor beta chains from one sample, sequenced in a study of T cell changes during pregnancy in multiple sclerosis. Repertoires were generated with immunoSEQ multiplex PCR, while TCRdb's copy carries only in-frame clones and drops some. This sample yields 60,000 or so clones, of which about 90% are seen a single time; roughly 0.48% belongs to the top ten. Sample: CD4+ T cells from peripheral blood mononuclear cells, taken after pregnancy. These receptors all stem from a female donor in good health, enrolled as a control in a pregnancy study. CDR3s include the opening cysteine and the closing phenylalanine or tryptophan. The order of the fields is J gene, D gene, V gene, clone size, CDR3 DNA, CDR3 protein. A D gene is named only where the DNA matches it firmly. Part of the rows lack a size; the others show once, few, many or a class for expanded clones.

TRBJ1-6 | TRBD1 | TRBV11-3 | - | TGTGCCAGCGGGTCCGTATGGGGACAGAATAATTCACCCCTCCACTTT | CASGSVWGQNNSPLHF
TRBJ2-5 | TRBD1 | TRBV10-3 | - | TGTGCCATCAGTAAACAGGGGCGTTTGGAGACCCAGTACTTC | CAISKQGRLETQYF
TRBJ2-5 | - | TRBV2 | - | TGTGCCAGCAGTGTGTCAGTACAAGAGACCCAGTACTTC | CASSVSVQETQYF
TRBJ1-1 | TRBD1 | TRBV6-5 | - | TGTGCCAGCAGCCGCGGCCGGGACAGGGAAGCTTTCTTT | CASSRGRDREAFF
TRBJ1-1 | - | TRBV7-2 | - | TGTGCCAGCAGCTTCTATATCCTTCCGGGCACTGAAGCTTTCTTT | CASSFYILPGTEAFF
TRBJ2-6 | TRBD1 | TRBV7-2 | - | TGTGCCAGCGCAACAGGGGGCGCCGGGGCCAACGTCCTGACTTTC | CASATGGAGANVLTF
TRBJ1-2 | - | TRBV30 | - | TGTGCCTGGATTCCCCGAGGCTATGGCTACACCTTC | CAWIPRGYGYTF
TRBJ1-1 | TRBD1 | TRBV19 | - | TGTGCCAGTAGTATTTCCGCCAGGGGGCTCATGAACACTGAAGCTTTCTTT | CASSISARGLMNTEAFF
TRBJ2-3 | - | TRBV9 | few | TGTGCCAGCAGCGTAGGGGGGGACACAGATACGCAGTATTTT | CASSVGGDTDTQYF
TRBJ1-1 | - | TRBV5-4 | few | TGTGCCAGCAGCTTGGTGGCCTCTGAAGCTTTCTTT | CASSLVASEAFF
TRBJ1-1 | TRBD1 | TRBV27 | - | TGTGCCAGCAGGGACAGGGGGGGGTCGAACACTGAAGCTTTCTTT | CASRDRGGSNTEAFF
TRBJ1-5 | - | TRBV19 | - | TGTGCCAGTAGTATGTCGGGGGGCGGTCAGCCCCAGCATTTT | CASSMSGGGQPQHF
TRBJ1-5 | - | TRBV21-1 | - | TGTGCCAGCAGCAAAGAAGCGGCGGAGGGCAATCAGCCCCAGCATTTT | CASSKEAAEGNQPQHF
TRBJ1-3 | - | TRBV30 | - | TGTGCCTGGAGTATTGGCCGAAGCTCTGGAAACACCATATATTTT | CAWSIGRSSGNTIYF
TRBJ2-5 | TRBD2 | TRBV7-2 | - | TGTGCCAGCAGCTTCCGGGGGGCCCAGTACTTC | CASSFRGAQYF
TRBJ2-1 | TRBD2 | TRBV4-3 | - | TGCGCCAGCTCCTCAAGCTTGGGGGGGGGCTACAATGAGCAGTTCTTC | CASSSSLGGGYNEQFF
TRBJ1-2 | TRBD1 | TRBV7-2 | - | TGTGCCAGCAGCCAGGACAGGGATGGGGGCTACACCTTC | CASSQDRDGGYTF
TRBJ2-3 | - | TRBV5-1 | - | TGCGCCAGCAGCTTGGCCAGGGGAACAGATACGCAGTATTTT | CASSLARGTDTQYF
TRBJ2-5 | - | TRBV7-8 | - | TGTGCCAGCAGCTTAGAAGGGGACTCCTACGAGACCCAGTACTTC | CASSLEGDSYETQYF
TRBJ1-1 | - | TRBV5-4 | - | TGTGCCAGCAGCGCAACGACAGGTTCCACTGAAGCTTTCTTT | CASSATTGSTEAFF
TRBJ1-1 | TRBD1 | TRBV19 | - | TGTGCCAGTAGGACGACAGGGGATCACACTGAAGCTTTCTTT | CASRTTGDHTEAFF
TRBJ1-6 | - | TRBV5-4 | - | TGTGCCAGCAGCTTGTCAACAGCTTCCTATAATTCACCCCTCCACTTT | CASSLSTASYNSPLHF
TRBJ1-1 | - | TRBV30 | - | TGTGCCTGGAGTGTATCTACTTTGGGGCCCGGAGGGGAAGCTTTCTTT | CAWSVSTLGPGGEAFF
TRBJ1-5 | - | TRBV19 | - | TGTGCCAGTAGGAAGGAGACGTATCAGCCCCAGCATTTT | CASRKETYQPQHF
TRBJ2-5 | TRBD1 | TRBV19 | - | TGTGCCAGTAGTATTAACTGGGACAGGGGAGGGGAGACCCAGTACTTC | CASSINWDRGGETQYF
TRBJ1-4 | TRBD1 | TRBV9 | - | TGTGCCAGCAGCGTGGGGACAGGGGAAGGTGAAAAACTGTTTTTT | CASSVGTGEGEKLFF
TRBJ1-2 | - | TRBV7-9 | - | TGTGCCAGCAGCTTATACGGGGGGGGCTACACCTTC | CASSLYGGGYTF
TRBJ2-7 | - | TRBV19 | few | TGTGCCAGTAGTAGACAGACCTTAGGAGAGCAGTACTTC | CASSRQTLGEQYF
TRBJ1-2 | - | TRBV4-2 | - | TGTGCCAGCACGGGGGGGGTTTTGGGCTATGGCTACACCTTC | CASTGGVLGYGYTF
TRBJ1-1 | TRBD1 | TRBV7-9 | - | TGTGCCAGCAGTCGCAAGGGGGCCGACCTAGAAGCTTTCTTT | CASSRKGADLEAFF
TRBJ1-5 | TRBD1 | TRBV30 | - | TGTGCCTGGAGTAGCGACAGGGGGCCCCAGCCCCAGCATTTT | CAWSSDRGPQPQHF
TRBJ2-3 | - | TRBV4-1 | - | TGCGCCAGCAGCCCCGGGACTCGTAAGTCCGATACGCAGTATTTT | CASSPGTRKSDTQYF
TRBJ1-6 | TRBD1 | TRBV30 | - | TGTGCCTGGAAGCCGGGACAGGGGGGTTCACCCCTCCACTTT | CAWKPGQGGSPLHF
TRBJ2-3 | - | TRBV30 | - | TGTGCCTGGAGTGTACCGGGCACAGATACGCAGTATTTT | CAWSVPGTDTQYF
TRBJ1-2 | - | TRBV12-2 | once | TGTGCAAGTCGCTCATTAGGAACGGGTGGACAGCGCATTTTGGGTGGCTACACCTTC | CASRSLGTGGQRILGGYTF
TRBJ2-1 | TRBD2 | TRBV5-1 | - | TGCGCCAGCAGCACCCTAGCGGGGGCCTCCTACAATGAGCAGTTCTTC | CASSTLAGASYNEQFF
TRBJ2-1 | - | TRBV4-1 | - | TGCGCCAGCAGCCAGGCTACAGGGAATCGTTACAATGAGCAGTTCTTC | CASSQATGNRYNEQFF
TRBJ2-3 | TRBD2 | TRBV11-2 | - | TGTGCCAGCAGCATCCTAACTAGCGCACCTAGCACAGATACGCAGTATTTT | CASSILTSAPSTDTQYF
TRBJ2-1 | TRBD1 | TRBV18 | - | TGTGCCAGCTCATGGAACAGGGGAAATGAGCAGTTCTTC | CASSWNRGNEQFF
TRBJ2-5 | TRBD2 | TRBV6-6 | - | TGTGCCAGCAGGAGGACTAGCGGGGGAGAAGAGACCCAGTACTTC | CASRRTSGGEETQYF
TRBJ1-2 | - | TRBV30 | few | TGTGCCTGGACCCCGGCTAACTATGGCTACACCTTC | CAWTPANYGYTF
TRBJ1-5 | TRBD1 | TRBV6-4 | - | TGTGCCAGCCTGACCTCAGGGGGCGATCAGCCCCAGCATTTT | CASLTSGGDQPQHF
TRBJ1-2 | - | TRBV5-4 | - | TGTGCCAGCAGCACCGGGACACCACTCAACTATGGCTACACCTTC | CASSTGTPLNYGYTF
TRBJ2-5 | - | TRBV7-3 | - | TGTGCCAGCAGCATATCAGGGACTTTACAAGAGACCCAGTACTTC | CASSISGTLQETQYF
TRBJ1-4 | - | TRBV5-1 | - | TGCGCCAGCAGCCCACAAGCAACTAATGAAAAACTGTTTTTT | CASSPQATNEKLFF
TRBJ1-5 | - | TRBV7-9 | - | TGTGCCAGCAGCTACGGAGGCAATCAGCCCCAGCATTTT | CASSYGGNQPQHF
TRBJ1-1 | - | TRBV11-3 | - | TGTGCCAGCAGCTTAGGCCCCGACGGGGGGGCAGCCAAAGCTTTCTTT | CASSLGPDGGAAKAFF
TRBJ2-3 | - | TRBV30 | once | TGTGCCTGGAGTCGGACGGGCGGGGATACGCAGTATTTT | CAWSRTGGDTQYF
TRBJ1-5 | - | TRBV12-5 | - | TGTGCTAGTGGTTTGGACACCCAGTTCCAGCCCCAGCATTTT | CASGLDTQFQPQHF
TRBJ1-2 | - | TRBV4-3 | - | TGCGCCAGCAGCCAAGATCCGGGATTTTATGGCTACACCTTC | CASSQDPGFYGYTF
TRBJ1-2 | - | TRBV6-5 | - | TGTGCCAGCAGTTATAGGGGTCCGGAATATGGCTACACCTTC | CASSYRGPEYGYTF
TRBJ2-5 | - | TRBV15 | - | TGTGCCACCAGCAGAGATCAAAGCGCCGAGACCCAGTACTTC | CATSRDQSAETQYF
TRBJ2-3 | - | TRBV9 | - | TGTGCCAGCAGCCCGTCTGGGCAGAGCACAGATACGCAGTATTTT | CASSPSGQSTDTQYF
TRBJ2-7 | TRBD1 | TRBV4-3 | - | TGCGCCAGCAGCCCCAACCCCCGGGACAGGGGGCACGAGCAGTACTTC | CASSPNPRDRGHEQYF
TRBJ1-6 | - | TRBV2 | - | TGTGCCAGCAGTGAAATCGGGAATAATTCACCCCTCCACTTT | CASSEIGNNSPLHF